The 25 T cell receptor beta chains below were found in one sample sequenced in a study of human T cells and chemical hapten exposure (dated by TCRdb to 2020 to 2022). The time point label corresponds to: pre-sensitization, week 0. Explained via the paper, the treatment or condition label denotes: therapeutic diphenylcyclopropenone sensitization with weekly scalp DPC. Library construction relied on RACE. Sequencing instrument: NextSeq 500. The public reads were reanalyzed by TCRdb: fastp trimming at Q25, MiXCR alignment, in-frame beta chains only. Rows with a matching CDR3 protein are joined into one entry that keeps the most common DNA and genes. Recorded for this sample are roughly 90,000 distinct CDR3 sequences; around 10% of them occurred a single time. The biggest ten clones account for roughly 3.5% of the sample. The sequences come from whole blood, collected in connection with sensitization to the hapten diphenylcyclopropenone (DPC). The receptors stem from a middle-aged woman with alopecia areata. Some clones in this sample may be carry-over from other donors' samples.

This clonotype was seen a few times. The rearrangement uses TRBV7-2 and TRBJ2-3, with D unclear. V was pared by 3 bases and J by 3 bases, with 7 bases between. The CDR3 is 13 amino acids. CDR1 and CDR2 (germline): SGHTA, FQGNSA. The CDR3 loop reads CASSFKQTDTQYF. Here the CDR3 DNA reads TGTGCCAGCAGCTTCAAGCAGACAGATACGCAGTATTTT.

The genes are TRBV25-1 and TRBJ1-1, with D uncertain. CDR3 length equals 13 residues. Trimming pared 9 bases from V and 4 bases from J, leaving 15 bases between. Germline V gives CDR1 MGHDK, CDR2 SYGVNS. This chain's CDR3 is CASRGSGITEAFF. CDR3 DNA sequence: TGTGCCAGTCGAGGGAGTGGGATCACTGAAGCTTTCTTT.

This clonotype was recorded a few times. This chain joins TRBV2 and TRBJ1-4; 8 bases agree with TRBD1. This CDR3 comprises 15 residues. Per the germline V gene, CDR1 is SNHLY and CDR2 is FYNNEI. J was trimmed by 7 bases and V by 2 bases; bases with no gene match: 6. CDR3 DNA: TGTGCCAGCAGTGAAATGACAGGGGTGGGTGAAAAACTGTTTTTT. It translates to CASSEMTGVGEKLFF.

This chain links TRBV11-2 with TRBJ2-5; no firm D call. This CDR3 contains 11 residues. V was cut by 5 bases and J by 6 bases, with 7 bases left in between. Germline loops: CDR1 SGHAT, CDR2 FQNNGV. The CDR3: CASSPDQTQYF. For the CDR3, the DNA is TGTGCCAGCAGCCCGGACCAGACCCAGTACTTC.

In its sample, this clonotype was seen a few times. The chain has TRBV6-5 and TRBJ1-1; D may be TRBD1 (5 bases). The CDR3 consists of 14 residues. Germline values: CDR1 MNHEY, CDR2 SVGAGI. Trimming shortened V by 0 bases and J by 5 bases, and 10 bases separated the two germline ends. CDR3 in DNA: TGTGCCAGCAGTTACTCGAAGGGGAGGACTGAAGCTTTCTTT. As protein: CASSYSKGRTEAFF.

This clonotype showed up just a few times. V and J are TRBV20-1 and TRBJ1-1, with TRBD1 identical over 7 bases. CDR3 size: 11 residues. Germline V gene sequence: CDR1 DFQATT, CDR2 SNEGSKA (reference sequence). The CDR3 sequence is CRGTVNTEAFF. In DNA form, the CDR3 reads TGCAGAGGGACAGTGAACACTGAAGCTTTCTTT.

This clonotype was observed many times. The gene calls are TRBV29-1 and TRBJ2-1; D is possibly TRBD2 (6 bases). Germline V gives CDR1 SQVTM, CDR2 ANQGSEA. This CDR3 region has 13 residues. Trimming removed 5 bases from V and 8 bases from J, with 16 bases in between. Here the CDR3 reads CSVSRGSLYEQFF. DNA of the CDR3: TGCAGCGTTTCACGGGGGAGTTTGTATGAGCAGTTCTTC.

In this sample, this clonotype turned up many times. V gene TRBV4-2 combines with J gene TRBJ1-2; maybe TRBD1 (5 bases). Per the germline V gene, CDR1 is LGHNA and CDR2 is YNFKEQ. The CDR3 sequence is 14 residues long. V lost 2 bases to trimming and J lost 5 bases, with 12 bases between them. CDR3 loop: CASSQRGGEYGYTF. The CDR3 nucleotides read TGTGCCAGCAGCCAACGGGGAGGGGAATATGGCTACACCTTC.

This clonotype was seen a few times. V usage is TRBV12-3 or TRBV12-4 and J usage is TRBJ2-5; 8 nucleotides match TRBD2. The V segment lost 5 bases and the J segment 5 bases; nucleotides outside the gene matches: 10. The CDR3 is 15 amino acids. The CDR3, as DNA: TGTGCCAGCAGTCGCCGGGGGGGCCTAGGGGAGACCCAGTACTTC. Amino acid sequence: CASSRRGGLGETQYF.

This clonotype was seen more than once but under ten times. The gene calls are TRBV7-2 and TRBJ2-5; 7 bases map to TRBD2. This CDR3 contains 16 residues. Trimming took 5 bases from V and 1 from J; bases not matched to a gene: 10. The germline V gene encodes CDR1 SGHTA and CDR2 FQGNSA. DNA of the CDR3: TGTGCCAGCAGCCCGAGCGGGGCAGCGGTCCAAGAGACCCAGTACTTC. This gives the protein CASSPSGAAVQETQYF.

The sample holds a few counts of this clonotype. The chain joins TRBV6-2 or TRBV6-3 to TRBJ2-7; D possibly corresponds to TRBD1 (5 bases). The length of the CDR3 is 15 residues. CDR1 MNHEY and CDR2 SVGEGT come from the germline V gene. V was pared by 6 bases and J by 0 bases, with 15 bases between. This chain's CDR3 is CASSSQGANSYEQYF. The CDR3 region has the DNA TGTGCCAGCAGCTCCCAAGGGGCCAACTCCTACGAGCAGTACTTC.

V and J are TRBV20-1 and TRBJ2-7; TRBD2 matches at 14 bases. The CDR3 loop spans 17 amino acids. Germline CDR1 DFQATT, CDR2 SNEGSKA (reference sequence). V was pared by 1 base and J by 7 bases, with 12 bases of the junction left unmatched. CDR3 in amino acids: CSARGLAGGPTTGEQYF. The DNA of the CDR3 is TGCAGTGCTAGAGGACTAGCGGGGGGGCCCACTACTGGAGAGCAGTACTTC.

Concerning this clonotype itself: A clone one base away is much larger, so this may be a read error. The chain has TRBV7-2 and TRBJ2-7; tentative D call: TRBD2 (7 bases). CDR1 is SGHTA, CDR2 FQGNSA, per germline. This CDR3 is built from 14 residues. The V and J ends lost 1 base and 6 bases respectively, with 13 bases between them. CDR3 region: CASSLGGGPGEQYF. The CDR3 DNA is TGTGCCAGCAGCTTAGGGGGGGGCCCTGGCGAGCAGTACTTC. Based on the CDR3 plus reference TRBV7-2 and TRBJ2-7, the full variable domain is GAGVSQSPSNKVTEKGKDVELRCDPISGHTALYWYRQSLGQGLEFLIYFQGNSAPDKSGLPSDRFSAERTGGSVSTLTIQRTQQEDSAVYLCASSLGGGPGEQYFGPGTRLTVT.

This clonotype has ten or more counts. This chain joins TRBV29-1 and TRBJ2-5, with D possibly TRBD2 on 5 matching bases. V was shortened by 4 bases and J by 5 bases, with 11 bases between the two germline ends. The CDR3 sequence is 12 residues long. Germline assignment: CDR1 SQVTM and CDR2 ANQGSEA. The CDR3 sequence is CSVGGLGETQYF. For the CDR3, the DNA is TGCAGCGTTGGAGGGCTTGGGGAGACCCAGTACTTC. Drawing the rest from reference TRBV29-1 and TRBJ2-5, the complete variable domain is SAVISQKPSRDICQRGTSLTIQCQVDSQVTMMFWYRQQPGQSLTLIATANQGSEATYESGFVIDKFPISRPNLTFSTLTVSNMSPEDSSIYLCSVGGLGETQYFGPGTRLLVL.

This clonotype was counted many times. J is TRBJ1-1 and V is TRBV10-3; D unclear. This CDR3 has 15 residues. V was shortened by 4 bases and J by 7 bases, with 19 bases between the two germline ends. Germline-derived CDR1 and CDR2 are ENHRY and SYGVKD. CDR3 bases: TGTGCCATCAGTGGCGACCGGCAGGCTGTCATTGAAGCTTTCTTT. Residues: CAISGDRQAVIEAFF.

This clonotype showed up many times. The rearrangement links TRBV7-9 to TRBJ2-1; perhaps TRBD2 as D (6 bases). V lost 2 bases and J 1 base, leaving 12 bases between the germline ends. Germline loops: CDR1 SEHNR, CDR2 FQNEAQ (reference sequence). The CDR3 is 16 residues long. The CDR3 nucleotides are TGTGCCAGCAGCTTAATTCGGGGGTCTTCCTACAATGAGCAGTTCTTC. Translating it yields CASSLIRGSSYNEQFF.

There are a few counts of this clonotype. As DNA, the CDR3 is TGTGCCAGCAGTTACTCGGGGGACGGCTTCTACGAGCAGTACTTC. Translated, it gives CASSYSGDGFYEQYF. This sequence joins TRBV6-5 and TRBJ2-7; D possibly uses TRBD1 or TRBD2 (5 bases each). V gave up 0 bases and J gave up 3 bases, with 12 bases separating them. The germline CDR1 and CDR2 sequences are MNHEY and SVGAGI. This CDR3 has 15 amino acids.

This clonotype has more than one count but fewer than ten. The chain links TRBV29-1 to TRBJ2-3; D unresolved. The V and J ends lost 5 bases and 2 bases respectively, with 5 bases between them. The CDR3 covers 11 residues. CDR1 is SQVTM and CDR2 is ANQGSEA in the germline V gene. As DNA, the CDR3 is TGCAGCGTTAGAGACACAGATACGCAGTATTTT. It specifies CSVRDTDTQYF.

This clonotype came up many times. J is TRBJ2-7 and V is TRBV28; maybe TRBD1 (6 bases). This CDR3 is built from 17 residues. V was pared by 7 bases and J by 0 bases, with 22 bases between. CDR1 is MDHEN, CDR2 SYDVKM, per germline. CDR3 sequence: CASTQTPDRLPSYEQYF. CDR3 in DNA: TGTGCCAGCACTCAAACACCTGACAGGTTACCCTCCTACGAGCAGTACTTC. The full variable domain, completed using reference TRBV28 and TRBJ2-7, is DVKVTQSSRYLVKRTGEKVFLECVQDMDHENMFWYRQDPGLGLRLIYFSYDVKMKEKGDIPEGYSVSREKKERFSLILESASTNQTSMYLCASTQTPDRLPSYEQYFGPGTRLTVT.

The V gene is TRBV19, the J gene TRBJ2-7; 7 bases line up with TRBD2. In germline, CDR1 is LNHDA, CDR2 SQIVND (reference sequence). The CDR3 length is 15 residues. The V gene end was trimmed by 6 bases and the J gene end by 3 bases; junction bases not matched to a gene: 11. The DNA of the CDR3 is TGTGCCAGTAGAAGGGGAGGGGACCCCTTCTACGAGCAGTACTTC. This sequence encodes CASRRGGDPFYEQYF.

There are many counts of this clonotype. This chain links TRBV6-2 or TRBV6-3 with TRBJ2-7; TRBD1 matches at 7 bases. Losses at the gene ends were 4 bases for V and 4 bases for J; bases not matched to a gene: 13. Per the germline V gene, CDR1 is MNHEY and CDR2 is SVGEGT. CDR3 length: 16 amino acids. The CDR3 DNA reads as TGTGCCAGCAGTTCCGACAGGGCGCCTCAATTATACGAGCAGTACTTC. This codes for CASSSDRAPQLYEQYF.

This clonotype was detected ten times or more. The chain is built from TRBV7-2 and TRBJ2-4; 8 nucleotides line up with TRBD2. Germline V gene sequence: CDR1 SGHTA, CDR2 FQGNSA. The CDR3 totals 13 residues. Trimming at V came to 8 bases and at J to 8 bases, leaving 8 bases not matched to a gene. The CDR3 here is CASGPGGADIQYF. The CDR3 DNA is TGTGCCAGCGGGCCGGGGGGGGCGGACATTCAGTACTTC. The variable domain in full, with the rest retrieved from reference TRBV7-2 and TRBJ2-4, is GAGVSQSPSNKVTEKGKDVELRCDPISGHTALYWYRQSLGQGLEFLIYFQGNSAPDKSGLPSDRFSAERTGGSVSTLTIQRTQQEDSAVYLCASGPGGADIQYFGAGTRLSVL.

The genes are TRBV4-1 and TRBJ1-5; 7 bases align to TRBD1. Germline CDR1 and CDR2: MGHRA and YSYEKL. The V and J ends lost 0 bases and 8 bases, in that order; junction bases with no gene match: 10. The CDR3 sequence is 16 residues long. CDR3 DNA: TGCGCCAGCAGCCAAGATGGGCTTACAGGGGCCAAGCCCCAGCATTTT. Its translation: CASSQDGLTGAKPQHF.

This clonotype showed up just a few times. The chain employs TRBV6-5 and TRBJ2-7; 7 positions match TRBD1. The junction had 4 bases not matched to a gene; V was cut back by 3 bases and J by 2 bases. Germline V gene lookup returns CDR1 MNHEY and CDR2 SVGAGI. This CDR3 has 14 amino acids. The CDR3 protein is CASSYSGTAYEQYF. The CDR3 nucleotides read TGTGCCAGCAGTTATTCCGGGACAGCCTACGAGCAGTACTTC.

The sample holds many counts of this clonotype. This chain links TRBV11-2 with TRBJ1-6; 9 nucleotides agree with TRBD1. CDR1 SGHAT and CDR2 FQNNGV come from the germline V gene. The J segment lost 7 bases and the V segment lost 4 bases, leaving 5 bases of the junction unmatched. This CDR3 has 15 amino acids. Here the CDR3 reads CASSSQGARNSPLHF. For the CDR3, the DNA is TGTGCCAGCAGCTCACAGGGGGCGCGGAATTCACCCCTCCACTTT.